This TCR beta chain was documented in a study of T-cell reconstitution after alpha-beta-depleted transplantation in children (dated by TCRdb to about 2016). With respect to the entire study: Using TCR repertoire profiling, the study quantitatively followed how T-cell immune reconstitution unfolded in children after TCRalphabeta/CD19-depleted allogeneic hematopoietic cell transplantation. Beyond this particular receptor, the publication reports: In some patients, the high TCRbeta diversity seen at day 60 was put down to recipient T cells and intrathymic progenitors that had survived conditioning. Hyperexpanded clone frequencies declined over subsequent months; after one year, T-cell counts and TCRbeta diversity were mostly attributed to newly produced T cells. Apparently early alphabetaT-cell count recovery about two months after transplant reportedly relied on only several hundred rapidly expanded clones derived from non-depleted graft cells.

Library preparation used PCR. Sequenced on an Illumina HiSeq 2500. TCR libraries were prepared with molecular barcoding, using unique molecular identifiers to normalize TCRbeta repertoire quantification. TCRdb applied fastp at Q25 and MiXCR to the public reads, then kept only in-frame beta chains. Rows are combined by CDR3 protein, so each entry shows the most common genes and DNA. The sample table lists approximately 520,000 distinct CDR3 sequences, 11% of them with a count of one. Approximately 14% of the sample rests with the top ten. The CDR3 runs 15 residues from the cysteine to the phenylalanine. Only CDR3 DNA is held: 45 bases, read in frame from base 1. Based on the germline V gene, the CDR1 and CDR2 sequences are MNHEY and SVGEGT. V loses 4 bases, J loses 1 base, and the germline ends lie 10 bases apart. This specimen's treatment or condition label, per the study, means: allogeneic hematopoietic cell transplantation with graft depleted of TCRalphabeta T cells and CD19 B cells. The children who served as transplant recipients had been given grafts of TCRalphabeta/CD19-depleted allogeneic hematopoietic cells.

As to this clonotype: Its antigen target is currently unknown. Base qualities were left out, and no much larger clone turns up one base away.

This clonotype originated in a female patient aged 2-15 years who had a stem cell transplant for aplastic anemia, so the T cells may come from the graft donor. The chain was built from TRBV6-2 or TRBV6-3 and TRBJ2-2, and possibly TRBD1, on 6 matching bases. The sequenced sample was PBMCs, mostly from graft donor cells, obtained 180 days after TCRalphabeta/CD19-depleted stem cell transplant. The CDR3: CASSSMGQNTGELFF. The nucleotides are TGTGCCAGCAGTTCGATGGGACAGAACACCGGGGAGCTGTTTTTT.